This T cell receptor beta chain emerged from a study of blood T cells in healthy people across ages (dated by TCRdb to the mid-2010s). With regard to the full study: Template switching captured roughly one uniquely barcoded TCR beta cDNA molecule per two T cells in model experiments. Using the same blood draw, the study looked at two additional independent replicas of 1 million unique cDNA reads for two donors, one aged 18 to 30 and the other aged 80 or older. To avoid experimental bias, donors of different ages were spread randomly across the sequencing lanes. Using deep sequencing normalized with unique cDNA molecular identifiers, the study measured how TCR beta repertoire diversity changes with age. The donors were divided into four age groups: young (average around 16 years), middle-aged (almost 40), aged (about 56) and long-lived (about 84).

V is pared back by 3 bases and J by 0 bases, with 12 bases lying between the germline termini. The CDR3 runs 15 residues from the cysteine to the phenylalanine. Only the CDR3 part of the read is kept: 45 bases, read in frame from the first base. From a lookup of the germline V gene (reference sequence), CDR1 and CDR2 are LGHDT and YNNKEL. This clonotype was seen a handful of times. This receptor's antigen is unknown. No much larger clonotype is one base removed from it; base qualities were not supplied. Study-level results and caveats: Compared with the aged group, the long-lived group had more naive CD4+ T cells, fewer expanded clones and increased TCR diversity, a pattern suggesting age selection. The CMV infection status of donors was not known, potentially confounding age-related changes in expanded clonotypes. As age increased, observed TCR beta diversity per million T cells dropped in a roughly linear way, and a significant reduction was already evident by age roughly 36. Estimates of total diversity based on one million sequenced T cells were considered lower bounds and underestimates. Since profiling was done on bulk unsorted PBMCs, naive and antigen-experienced compartments could not be conclusively compared. There was a strong correlation between observed TCR beta diversity and the percentage of naive T cells measured by flow cytometry.

Donors were 30 to 45 systemically healthy Caucasian individuals from Russia aged roughly 6 to 90 years. Each donor gave around 9.9 milliliters of peripheral blood, collected into EDTA-treated Vacutainer tubes. Ficoll-Paque density-gradient centrifugation was used to isolate PBMCs, with at least 7 million per sample. Trizol reagent was used to extract total RNA from the PBMCs, yielding at least 6 micrograms per sample. Naive CD45RAhigh/CD27high T cell percentages were measured by flow cytometry on a PBMC aliquot from every donor. The library was prepared using 5' RACE. TCRdb lists the instrument as Illumina HiSeq 2500. A second roughly 7 to 11 cycle PCR used a sample-barcoded 5' primer and a J-beta primer mix. Each TCR beta cDNA molecule received a unique molecular identifier from a template-switch 5' adaptor carrying 12 random nucleotides. At least 2.5 million CDR3-containing paired-end reads were obtained from each sample. The Mint cDNA synthesis kit, primed by a TRBC-specific oligonucleotide, was used to synthesize first-strand cDNA from all RNA. Following uracil-DNA glycosylase treatment, a first 18-cycle PCR with universal primers M1SS and BC2_uni_R was performed on all cDNA. In the source study's methods: Normalization of each sample was performed by random selection of 1 million high-quality reads, each carrying a distinct molecular identifier. Reads with shared molecular identifiers were discarded instead of being binned into consensus sequences. MiTCR, with a Q25 quality threshold and the strictest error-elimination algorithm, was used for CDR3 identification, clonotype clustering and error correction. A nonparametric unseen species model with Euler transformation was used to estimate a lower bound on total TCR beta diversity. TCRdb passed the public sequencing reads through fastp at Q25 and MiXCR, retaining productive beta sequences. One record per CDR3 amino acid sequence lists the most common genes and DNA. These V and J calls rely on TCRdb rather than the paper's analysis. In all, the sample holds about 1.6 million distinct CDR3 sequences, and roughly 30% of those were seen once. The leading ten clones occupy over 9% of the sample.

The sequence came from a young woman in good health. What was sequenced was blood. The V and J genes are TRBV3-1 and TRBJ2-7, with the D gene not clear enough to name. CDR3 loop: CASSQRRSSSYEQYF. Here is the DNA: TGTGCCAGCAGCCAGCGGCGGTCGAGCTCCTACGAGCAGTACTTC.